These T cell receptor beta chains were read from a single sample in a study of immune evolution from preneoplasia to lung adenocarcinoma. Sequenced by immunoSEQ multiplex PCR; TCRdb stores in-frame clones only, minus some. Of roughly 7,800 clones in the sample, approximately 80% were seen once. The sample consisted of FFPE minimally invasive lung adenocarcinoma tissue. The receptors were sampled from a person between 65 and 80 years old with lung adenocarcinoma. Each CDR3 is given with its conserved first and last residue. A D gene is named only where the DNA matches it firmly. Clone size is given for some rows only: seen once, a few or many times, or a class if the clone is expanded.

j_call clone_size v_call d_call cdr3_nt cdr3_aa
TRBJ2-7 - TRBV14 TRBD1 TGTGCCAGCAGCCGTAGACAGGGATCCTACGAGCAGTACTTC CASSRRQGSYEQYF
TRBJ2-5 - TRBV25-1 - TGTGCCAGCAGCCCTGGGAAAGAAGAGACCCAGTACTTC CASSPGKEETQYF
TRBJ2-7 - TRBV5-1 TRBD1 TGCGCCAGCAGCCGGACAGGGGAGTTCGAGCAGTACTTC CASSRTGEFEQYF
TRBJ2-7 - TRBV6-5 - TGTGCCAGCAGTTATGGGGCCGCAGCAAACTACGAGCAGTACTTC CASSYGAAANYEQYF
TRBJ2-7 - TRBV5-1 - TGCGCCAGCAGCTTGGGTGGGAGGACTCTCTACGAGCAGTACTTC CASSLGGRTLYEQYF
TRBJ2-1 once TRBV7-9 - TGTGCCAGCAGCTTAGGAAGGTTAAAGGGGCAAGGTTACAATGAGCAGTTCTTC CASSLGRLKGQGYNEQFF
TRBJ2-5 - TRBV7-2 - TGTGCCAGCAGCTTAGCCGCTTCAGAGACCCAGTACTTC CASSLAASETQYF
TRBJ2-4 - TRBV15 TRBD1 TGTGCCACCAGCAGCCATACGGACAGGGGAAACATTCAGTACTTC CATSSHTDRGNIQYF
TRBJ2-5 - TRBV19 - TGTGCCAGTAGTCAAGGAAAGCAAGAGACCCAGTACTTC CASSQGKQETQYF
TRBJ2-7 once TRBV14 - TGTGCCAGCAGCCAGGTCTGGCCGAGCTCCTACGAGCAGTACTTC CASSQVWPSSYEQYF
TRBJ1-5 - TRBV30 TRBD1 TGTGCCTGCGCTGACAGGGGAGGTCAGCCCCAGCATTTT CACADRGGQPQHF
TRBJ2-2 - TRBV5-1 - TGCGCCAGCAGCTTGGGGCCGACCGGGGAGCTGTTTTTT CASSLGPTGELFF
TRBJ1-5 - TRBV5-6 - TGTGCCAGCACGGTGATGGGGAGCAATCAGCCCCAGCATTTT CASTVMGSNQPQHF
TRBJ1-5 - TRBV30 - TGTGCCTGGAGTTACGCCGGGGTTAGCAATCAGCCCCAGCATTTT CAWSYAGVSNQPQHF
TRBJ1-6 - TRBV2 - TGTGCCGGCAGACTTGGGGCAGGGCCAAAAGATTCACCCCTCCACTTT CAGRLGAGPKDSPLHF
TRBJ1-1 few TRBV5-1 - TGCGCCAGCAGTTGGGGCGCTGGGAACACTGAAGCTTTCTTT CASSWGAGNTEAFF
TRBJ2-1 - TRBV21-1 - TGTGCCAGCAGCAGACATGCGGGAGGTCGGGATGAGCAGTTCTTC CASSRHAGGRDEQFF
TRBJ1-2 - TRBV29-1 - TGCAGCGTTGAGTTGGGATCAGGGGGCTACACCTTC CSVELGSGGYTF
TRBJ1-1 - TRBV5-1 - TGCGCCAGCAGCTTGGCCGGGGGGTACACTGAAGCTTTCTTT CASSLAGGYTEAFF
TRBJ2-7 - TRBV6-6 - TGTGCCAGCAGACAGTATTGGGGTCACGAGCAGTACTTC CASRQYWGHEQYF
TRBJ2-5 - TRBV4-2 - TGTGCCAGCAGCCATCAATCAGAGACCCAGTACTTC CASSHQSETQYF
TRBJ1-1 once TRBV29-1 - TGCAGCGTTGCTGAAAAGGGAAAAGCTTTCTTT CSVAEKGKAFF
TRBJ1-6 - TRBV28 - TGTGCCAGCAGTTCAGATGGGGAGGGGGGTCCTTATTCACCCCTCCACTTT CASSSDGEGGPYSPLHF
TRBJ1-6 - TRBV5-1 - TGCGCCAGCAGCTTGGCAGGCGGTAATTCACCCCTCCACTTT CASSLAGGNSPLHF
TRBJ2-7 - TRBV27 TRBD1 TGTGCCAGCAGCAAAAAGACAGGGAGTCTTAACGAGCAGTACTTC CASSKKTGSLNEQYF
TRBJ2-3 once TRBV27 TRBD2 TGTGCCAGCAGTTTATCCGGACTAGCATGGGAGTATTTT CASSLSGLAWEYF
TRBJ1-1 - TRBV4-1 - TGCGCCAGCAGCCATCCCTTTCGGGGCACTGAAGCTTTCTTT CASSHPFRGTEAFF
TRBJ1-1 - TRBV5-1 TRBD1 TGCGCCAGCAGCTCAGGGGGACGGGGAACTGAAGCTTTCTTT CASSSGGRGTEAFF
TRBJ2-1 - TRBV7-9 TRBD1 TGTGCCAGCAGCTCCGTTTTCGGGACAGGGTGGAATGAGCAGTTCTTC CASSSVFGTGWNEQFF
TRBJ1-2 once TRBV11-1 TRBD1 TGTGCCAGCAGCAAAGACAGGGCCCCTACCGCCGGCTACACCTTC CASSKDRAPTAGYTF
TRBJ2-2 - TRBV7-9 TRBD1 TGTGCCAGCAGCGGGACAGGGAACACCGGGGAGCTGTTTTTT CASSGTGNTGELFF
TRBJ2-7 - TRBV5-4 - TGTGCCAGCAGCTTGGGGGGCCCCTACGAGCAGTACTTC CASSLGGPYEQYF
TRBJ2-3 - TRBV7-2 - TGTGCCAGCAGCTTAACGTGGGGCGGGCAGTATTTT CASSLTWGGQYF
TRBJ2-7 - TRBV19 TRBD2 TGTGCCAGTAGTCCCTCATTTAGCGGGAGAGGGGACGAGCAGTACTTC CASSPSFSGRGDEQYF
TRBJ2-7 once TRBV28 TRBD1 TGTGCCACCTTACAGGGGGCGGCCCACGAGCAGTACTTC CATLQGAAHEQYF
TRBJ2-1 few TRBV4-1 TRBD1 TGCGCCAGCAGCCAAGGACAGGGGACGGAGCATGAGCAGTTCTTC CASSQGQGTEHEQFF
TRBJ1-4 - TRBV9 - TGTGCCAGCAGTCCCCCGACTTCAGGGGCGGGCCGCACTAATGAAAAACTGTTTTTT CASSPPTSGAGRTNEKLFF
TRBJ2-7 once TRBV16 - TGTGCCAGCAGCCAATTACCCCACGAGCAGTACTTC CASSQLPHEQYF
TRBJ2-7 - TRBV28 - TGTGCCAGCAGTTCCGGGTCTCCGGGGGAGCAGTACTTC CASSSGSPGEQYF
TRBJ1-5 - TRBV5-6 - TGTGCCAGCAGCTGGAGGGGGAATAGCAATCAGCCCCAGCATTTT CASSWRGNSNQPQHF